Each of the 11 T cell receptor beta chains below was sequenced from the same sample in a study of blood T cells in healthy people across ages. Using a J-beta primer mix together with a sample-barcoded 5' primer, a second PCR was run for roughly 6 to 12 cycles. TCRdb reanalysed the 5' RACE reads using MiXCR and keeps one entry per CDR3 protein. The data show about 580,000 distinct CDR3 sequences, roughly 48% seen once. Sequencing was performed on blood. These receptors were obtained from a man at least 80 years old in good health.

This clonotype was recorded a few times. The chain has TRBV7-9 and TRBJ1-2, with D uncertain. V was shortened by 1 base and J by 4 bases, with 13 bases between the two germline ends. Looked up from germline, CDR1 is SEHNR and CDR2 is FQNEAQ (reference sequence). The CDR3 runs 15 residues. The chain's CDR3 is CASSLDEGSIYGYTF. CDR3 DNA: TGTGCCAGCAGCTTAGATGAGGGATCAATCTATGGCTACACCTTC.

The V gene is TRBV20-1, the J gene TRBJ2-5; 11 nucleotides align to TRBD2. This CDR3 has 14 amino acids. J gave up 4 bases and V 3 bases, and 4 bases lay outside the gene matches. Germline CDR1 and CDR2: DFQATT and SNEGSKA (reference sequence). The CDR3 DNA reads TGCAGTGCTAGCCCTAGCGGGAGGTCAGAGACCCAGTACTTC. It codes for CSASPSGRSETQYF.

The J gene is TRBJ1-5, the V gene TRBV20-1, with unresolved D. Germline values: CDR1 DFQATT, CDR2 SNEGSKA (reference sequence). CDR3 length: 14 amino acids. Trimming removed 6 bases from V and 0 bases from J, with 12 bases in between. The CDR3 sequence is CSAPDPISNQPQHF. CDR3 bases: TGCAGTGCGCCTGACCCAATTAGCAATCAGCCCCAGCATTTT.

The DNA of the CDR3 is TGTGCCAGCAGCTTATCCCCGAGTAGCGGGCGCTACGAGCAGTACTTC. This encodes CASSLSPSSGRYEQYF. The V gene is TRBV7-2, the J gene TRBJ2-7, with TRBD2 matching over 7 bases. This CDR3 is built from 16 residues. Per germline, CDR1 SGHTA and CDR2 FQGNSA. V was pared by 2 bases and J by 3 bases, with 10 bases of the junction left unmatched. Full variable domain (remainder filled in from reference TRBV7-2 and TRBJ2-7): GAGVSQSPSNKVTEKGKDVELRCDPISGHTALYWYRQSLGQGLEFLIYFQGNSAPDKSGLPSDRFSAERTGGSVSTLTIQRTQQEDSAVYLCASSLSPSSGRYEQYFGPGTRLTVT.

V gene TRBV9 combines with J gene TRBJ2-7; 7 bases match TRBD1. CDR1 is SGDLS and CDR2 is YYNGEE in the germline V gene. V lost 0 bases and J lost 4; bases outside the gene matches: 4. The CDR3 spans 14 residues. The CDR3 DNA sequence: TGTGCCAGCAGCGTAGAGGGGGCCGGTTACGAGCAGTACTTC. Encoded protein: CASSVEGAGYEQYF.

The genes are TRBV6-2 or TRBV6-3 and TRBJ2-6; D not resolved. This CDR3 is built from 15 residues. V lost 6 bases and J 3 bases, leaving 12 bases between the germline ends. The germline V gene has CDR1 MNHEY and CDR2 SVGEGT. For the CDR3, the DNA is TGTGCCAGCAGCCAGAGAGAGTTTGGGGCCAACGTCCTGACTTTC. It codes for CASSQREFGANVLTF.

This clonotype was recorded many times. J is TRBJ2-1 and V is TRBV29-1; 13 bases match TRBD2. This CDR3 contains 14 residues. The ends lost 4 bases at V and 8 bases at J; junction bases unmatched: 5. Germline CDR1 and CDR2: SQVTM and ANQGSEA. This CDR3 reads CSVGWTSGSYEQFF. The CDR3 DNA is TGCAGCGTTGGCTGGACTAGCGGGAGCTATGAGCAGTTCTTC.

In this sample, this clonotype turned up once. The chain joins TRBV27 to TRBJ2-7; TRBD2 aligns across 14 bases. V shed 3 bases and J 5 bases; nucleotides not matched to a gene: 6. Germline V gene sequence: CDR1 MNHEY, CDR2 SMNVEV (reference sequence). The CDR3 consists of 16 residues. For the CDR3, the DNA is TGTGCCAGCAGTTTTCGGCGACTAGCGGGAGGGGACGAGCAGTACTTC. Protein sequence: CASSFRRLAGGDEQYF.

This clonotype was seen a handful of times. The chain is built from TRBV7-9 and TRBJ2-3; perhaps TRBD1 as D (6 bases). This CDR3 region has 15 residues. The germline V and J ends were trimmed by 5 bases and 0 bases, with 12 bases remaining between them. CDR1 and CDR2 (germline): SEHNR, FQNEAQ (reference sequence). CDR3 in amino acids: CASSAQGRSTDTQYF. The CDR3 DNA follows: TGTGCCAGCAGCGCACAGGGACGAAGCACAGATACGCAGTATTTT.

This clonotype was seen at least ten times. This chain links TRBV6-5 with TRBJ2-7; 8 positions agree with TRBD1. Germline CDR1 and CDR2: MNHEY and SVGAGI. V was pared by 6 bases and J by 2 bases, with 12 bases of the junction left unmatched. This CDR3 region has 16 residues. For the CDR3, the DNA is TGTGCCAGCAGCTATCTACCGGGACAGGCGACCTACGAGCAGTACTTC. Translating it yields CASSYLPGQATYEQYF.

Only a few counts were recorded for this clonotype. The chain is built from TRBV6-5 and TRBJ2-1; TRBD1 agrees at 7 bases. Germline V CDR1 and CDR2: MNHEY, SVGAGI. With V trimmed by 8 bases and J by 6 bases, 7 bases remained unmatched. CDR3 length equals 13 residues. CDR3: CASSKGAVNEQFF. DNA of the CDR3: TGTGCCAGCTCTAAGGGGGCGGTCAATGAGCAGTTCTTC.